Here is one T cell receptor beta chain with its context. This CDR3 contains 14 residues. The Seattle site enrolled patients during active infection and followed them longitudinally. Authors' analysis steps: Estimated nucleated cell counts came from reference gene primer amplification. Libraries were prepared by immunoSEQ multiplex PCR; TCRdb keeps only in-frame clonotypes and omits some of them. The V and J calls and clone size come from that table; D and trimming were worked out from the DNA. The table records 200,000 to 250,000 clones, approximately 90% of them present only once. This record belongs to a study of blood T cell repertoires in COVID-19. Overall study: Some COVID-19 samples were acute and others convalescent; all came from the United States, Italy and Spain.

The chain has TRBV21-1 and TRBJ1-1; the D call of TRBD1 is as the table states it, not checked on the DNA. TRBV21-1 is marked as a pseudogene. The sequence came from a man between 60 and 70 years old with COVID-19, enrolled during active disease. Material for sequencing was peripheral blood. The CDR3: CASSRTGGWTEAFF. CDR3 DNA sequence: TGTGCCAGCAGCAGGACAGGGGGATGGACTGAAGCTTTCTTT.